The source of this TCR beta chain is a study of technical replicates of blood from several donors. Profiling relied on immunoSEQ multiplex PCR, and the TCRdb table lists in-frame clones only, not all of them. The repertoire holds tens of thousands of clones, roughly nine tenths seen once, with 3.5% to 5% in the top ten. This clone was counted once. Trimming stripped 6 bases from V and 4 bases from J, with 12 bases between. This CDR3 has 12 residues. The germline CDR1 and CDR2 sequences are SQVTM and ANQGSEA. Sequencing was performed on PBMCs. The chain carries TRBV29-1 and TRBJ1-2; weak D call: TRBD1 (6 bases). This TCR derives from a human donor in good health. Some clones in this sample may be carry-over from other donors' samples. CDR3 nucleotides: TGCAGCGTAGCGACAGGCCCCTATGGCTACACCTTC. This sequence encodes CSVATGPYGYTF.